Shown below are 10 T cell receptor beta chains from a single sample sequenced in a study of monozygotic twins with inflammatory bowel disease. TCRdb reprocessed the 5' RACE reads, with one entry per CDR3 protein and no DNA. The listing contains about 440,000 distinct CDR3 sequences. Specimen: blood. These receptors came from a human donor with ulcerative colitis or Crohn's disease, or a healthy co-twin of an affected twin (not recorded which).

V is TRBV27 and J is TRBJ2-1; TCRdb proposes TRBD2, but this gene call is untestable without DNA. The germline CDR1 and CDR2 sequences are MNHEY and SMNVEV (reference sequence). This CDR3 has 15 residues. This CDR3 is CASSATTTGGGEQFF.

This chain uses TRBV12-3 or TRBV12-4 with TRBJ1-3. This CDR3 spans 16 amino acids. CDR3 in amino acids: CASSPPEGSSGNTIYF.

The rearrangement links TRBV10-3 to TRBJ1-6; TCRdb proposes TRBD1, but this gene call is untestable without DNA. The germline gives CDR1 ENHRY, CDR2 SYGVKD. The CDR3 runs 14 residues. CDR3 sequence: CAISELTQGSPLHF.

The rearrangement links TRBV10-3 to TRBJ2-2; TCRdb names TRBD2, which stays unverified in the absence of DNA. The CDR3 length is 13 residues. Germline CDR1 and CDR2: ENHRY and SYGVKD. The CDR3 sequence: CATLSMEAGELFF.

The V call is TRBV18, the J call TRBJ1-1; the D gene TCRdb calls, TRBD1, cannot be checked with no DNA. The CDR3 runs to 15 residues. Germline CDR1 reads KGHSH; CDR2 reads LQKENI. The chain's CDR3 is CASSPLRGLNTEAFF. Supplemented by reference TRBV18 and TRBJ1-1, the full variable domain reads NAGVMQNPRHLVRRRGQEARLRCSPMKGHSHVYWYRQLPEEGLKFMVYLQKENIIDESGMPKERFSAEFPKEGPSILRIQQVVRGDSAAYFCASSPLRGLNTEAFFGQGTRLTVV.

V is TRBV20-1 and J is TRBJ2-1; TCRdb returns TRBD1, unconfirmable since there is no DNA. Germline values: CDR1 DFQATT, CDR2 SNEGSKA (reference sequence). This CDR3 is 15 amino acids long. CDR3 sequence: CSARVTPGEFGERFF.

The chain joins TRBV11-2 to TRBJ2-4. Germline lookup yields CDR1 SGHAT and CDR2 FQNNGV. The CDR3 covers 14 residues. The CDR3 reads CASSLEGNENIQYF.

CDR3 residues: CASSLWAGSTDTQYF. V and J are TRBV5-1 and TRBJ2-3; the D gene TCRdb calls, TRBD1, cannot be checked with no DNA. The length of the CDR3 is 15 residues. Looked up from germline, CDR1 is SGHRS and CDR2 is YFSETQ.

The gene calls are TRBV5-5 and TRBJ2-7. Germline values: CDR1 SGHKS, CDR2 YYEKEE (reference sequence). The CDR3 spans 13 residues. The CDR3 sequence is CASSWGGTYEQYF. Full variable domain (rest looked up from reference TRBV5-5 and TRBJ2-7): DAGVTQSPTHLIKTRGQQVTLRCSPISGHKSVSWYQQVLGQGPQFIFQYYEKEERGRGNFPDRFSARQFPNYSSELNVNALLLGDSALYLCASSWGGTYEQYFGPGTRLTVT.

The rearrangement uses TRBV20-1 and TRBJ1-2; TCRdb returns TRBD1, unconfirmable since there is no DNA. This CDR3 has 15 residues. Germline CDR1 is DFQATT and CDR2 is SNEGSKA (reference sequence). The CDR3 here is CSARELGSPVAGYTF.